A selection of T cell receptor beta chains follows, all from one sample in a study of blood T cell repertoires in COVID-19. TCRdb's copy holds only in-frame clones and misses some; the assay was immunoSEQ multiplex PCR. This table has approximately 150,000 clones, around nine tenths appearing once. Sequences were obtained from peripheral blood. The source of these receptors is a man in his fifties or sixties with active or convalescent COVID-19. Both conserved end residues are part of each CDR3. The D gene is left open where the match is weak. A row's size may be missing; if present it is once, few, many or a size class.

cdr3_nt cdr3_aa j_call clone_size v_call d_call
TGTGCCAGCAATCCGGACAGGGGTTCTTCCTACGAGCAGTACTTC CASNPDRGSSYEQYF TRBJ2-7 . TRBV28 TRBD1
TGCGCCAGCAGCCCGCAGTCAGGATACGAAAAACTGTTTTTT CASSPQSGYEKLFF TRBJ1-4 . TRBV4-1 .
TGTGCCAGTAAAGGGGCAGAAACGGAAAAACTGTTTTTT CASKGAETEKLFF TRBJ1-4 . TRBV19 .
TGCGCCAGCAGCCCCATGTGGCCCACTGAAGCTTTCTTT CASSPMWPTEAFF TRBJ1-1 . TRBV4-1 .
TGCGCCAGCAGCCATCCGGGACAGGGGCCCGAAACGAACACCGGGGAGCTGTTTTTT CASSHPGQGPETNTGELFF TRBJ2-2 . TRBV4-3 TRBD1
TGTGCCAGCAGCCAAGATCGAGTGAACACTGAAGCTTTCTTT CASSQDRVNTEAFF TRBJ1-1 . TRBV14 .
TGCGCCAGCAGCTTTCTACTAGCGGGAGGGCCCCCGGACACCGGGGAGCTGTTTTTT CASSFLLAGGPPDTGELFF TRBJ2-2 once TRBV5-1 TRBD2
TGTGCCAGCAGCTTAGGGACTAGCAGAACGACCGGGGAGCTGTTTTTT CASSLGTSRTTGELFF TRBJ2-2 . TRBV7-3 TRBD2
TGCGCCAGCAGCCGCAGGGGGGAAGAGACCCAGTACTTC CASSRRGEETQYF TRBJ2-5 . TRBV5-1 .
TGTGCCAGCAGCCACGTAGTTACGGTCCCGGATGAAAAACTGTTTTTT CASSHVVTVPDEKLFF TRBJ1-4 . TRBV4-2 .
TGTGCCTGGTCTCCCGGCGGGGGCTCCGAGCAGTACTTC CAWSPGGGSEQYF TRBJ2-7 . TRBV30 .
TGTGCCATCAGTGACCCGGGACAGGGGGCAGATACGCAGTATTTT CAISDPGQGADTQYF TRBJ2-3 . TRBV10-3 TRBD1
TGTGCCAGCAGAGCCCGGACAGGCTATGGCTACACCTTC CASRARTGYGYTF TRBJ1-2 . TRBV2 TRBD1
TGTGCCAGCAGTGAAGCTGGGGCGGGAGGGCCCGGGGAGCTGTTTTTT CASSEAGAGGPGELFF TRBJ2-2 . TRBV6-1 TRBD2
TGTGCCACCGCGTCGGGTCTAGCGGGCCTCCAAGAGACCCAGTACTTC CATASGLAGLQETQYF TRBJ2-5 . TRBV24-1 TRBD2
TGCAGTGCTAGTCCCCGGGGGTCTGGAAACACCATATATTTT CSASPRGSGNTIYF TRBJ1-3 once TRBV20-1 .